The 14 T cell receptor beta chains presented below share a single source sample, sequenced in a study of cytomegalovirus exposure and HLA in healthy donors. Method: immunoSEQ multiplex PCR; TCRdb's copy keeps in-frame clones and lacks some. This table holds 55,000 to 70,000 clones, about 91% found once. The material sequenced was PBMCs. These receptors were taken from a man aged 18-30 years in good health and CMV-seropositive.

The chain recombines TRBV7-2 with TRBJ2-7; D perhaps matches TRBD1 (5 bases). The CDR3 length is 12 residues. Between the trimmed V and J ends, which lost 5 bases and 6 bases, there was a span of 11 bases. The germline gives CDR1 SGHTA, CDR2 FQGNSA. DNA for the CDR3: TGTGCCAGCAGCGTCGCAGGGCCCGAGCAGTACTTC. Translating it yields CASSVAGPEQYF. Full variable domain (outside the CDR3, taken from reference TRBV7-2 and TRBJ2-7): GAGVSQSPSNKVTEKGKDVELRCDPISGHTALYWYRQSLGQGLEFLIYFQGNSAPDKSGLPSDRFSAERTGGSVSTLTIQRTQQEDSAVYLCASSVAGPEQYFGPGTRLTVT.

The chain combines TRBV28 with TRBJ2-7; unclear D gene. The CDR3 has 14 amino acids. CDR1 and CDR2 from the germline V gene are MDHEN and SYDVKM. V was cut by 8 bases and J by 0 bases, with 14 bases left in between. The CDR3 DNA follows: TGTGCCAGCCGTGCCACACGAAGCTCCTACGAGCAGTACTTC. Translation: CASRATRSSYEQYF.

V usage is TRBV15 and J usage is TRBJ2-1, with TRBD2 as a possible D gene (5 bases). The CDR3 totals 13 residues. CDR1 and CDR2 (germline): LNHNV, YYDKDF (reference sequence). The ends were cut back, 8 bases at V and 3 bases at J, with 11 bases in the middle. CDR3 protein: CATCSGNYNEQFF. DNA for the CDR3: TGTGCCACCTGTTCGGGGAACTACAATGAGCAGTTCTTC.

The chain combines TRBV28 with TRBJ1-5; D may be TRBD1 (6 bases). CDR1 MDHEN and CDR2 SYDVKM come from the germline V gene. The CDR3 consists of 15 residues. Between the trimmed V and J ends, which lost 11 bases and 0 bases, there was a span of 17 bases. CDR3 sequence: CAALRGGASNQPQHF. The CDR3 DNA is TGTGCCGCCCTTCGTGGGGGGGCTAGCAATCAGCCCCAGCATTTT.

The chain links TRBV2 to TRBJ1-1; D may be TRBD1 (5 bases). This CDR3 comprises 15 residues. V shed 6 bases and J shed 1 base, with 15 bases lying between them. Germline loops: CDR1 SNHLY, CDR2 FYNNEI. This CDR3 is CASSRVGGSNTEAFF. The CDR3 nucleotides read TGTGCCAGCAGCCGAGTGGGGGGATCGAACACTGAAGCTTTCTTT.

The V gene is TRBV27, the J gene TRBJ2-1, with D maybe TRBD1 (6 bases). CDR1 MNHEY and CDR2 SMNVEV come from the germline V gene (reference sequence). The V end lost 6 bases, the J end lost 9 bases, and 15 bases lay between the germline ends. The CDR3 is 13 amino acids. CDR3 amino acids: CASSLGQGTEQFF. CDR3 DNA: TGTGCCAGCAGCCTGGGGCAGGGGACTGAGCAGTTCTTC.

This chain uses TRBV7-3 with TRBJ2-5, with a weak D call TRBD2 (5 bases). This CDR3 has 15 residues. V was pared by 5 bases and J by 2 bases, with 15 bases between. Germline V CDR1 and CDR2: SGHTA, FQGTGA. Here the CDR3 reads CASSVGVGDQETQYF. The CDR3 DNA reads TGTGCCAGCAGCGTCGGGGTTGGGGATCAAGAGACCCAGTACTTC. The whole variable domain, remainder taken from reference TRBV7-3 and TRBJ2-5, is GAGVSQTPSNKVTEKGKYVELRCDPISGHTALYWYRQSLGQGPEFLIYFQGTGAADDSGLPNDRFFAVRPEGSVSTLKIQRTERGDSAVYLCASSVGVGDQETQYFGPGTRLLVL.

CDR3: CASSPRVGTEAFF. For the CDR3, the DNA is TGCGCCAGCAGCCCCAGGGTTGGCACTGAAGCTTTCTTT. The chain has TRBV5-1 and TRBJ1-1; possible D gene TRBD1, 5 bases. Germline V gene data show CDR1 as SGHRS and CDR2 as YFSETQ. V dropped 4 bases and J dropped 4 bases, with 11 bases sitting between them. The CDR3 length is 13 residues.

The chain uses TRBV29-1 and TRBJ1-1; the D gene is possibly TRBD1 (5 bases). V was cut by 2 bases and J by 8 bases, with 15 bases left in between. This CDR3 is built from 13 residues. Germline V lookup: CDR1 SQVTM, CDR2 ANQGSEA. The CDR3 spells CSVEIGERLEAFF. The CDR3, as DNA: TGCAGCGTTGAAATAGGGGAAAGGTTGGAAGCTTTCTTT.

V gene TRBV27 combines with J gene TRBJ1-2; unclear D gene. Looked up from germline, CDR1 is MNHEY and CDR2 is SMNVEV (reference sequence). V was shortened by 6 bases and J by 4 bases, with 9 bases between the two germline ends. This CDR3 spans 12 amino acids. The CDR3 region is CASSTTGYGYTF. CDR3 DNA: TGTGCCAGCAGCACTACGGGCTATGGCTACACCTTC.

The rearrangement uses TRBV7-2 and TRBJ2-7, with 13 bases lining up with TRBD2. The length of the CDR3 is 17 residues. CDR1 and CDR2 from the germline V gene are SGHTA and FQGNSA. Trimming at V came to 5 bases and at J to 6 bases, leaving 13 bases not matched to a gene. CDR3 bases: TGTGCCAGCAGCACCACTCCCGGGACTAGCGGGAACTTCGAGCAGTACTTC. Translation gives CASSTTPGTSGNFEQYF.

The chain has TRBV9 and TRBJ2-3, with 9 bases fitting TRBD2. Looked up from germline, CDR1 is SGDLS and CDR2 is YYNGEE. With 4 bases clipped from V and 2 bases from J, the junction kept 5 bases outside the gene matches. This CDR3 spans 15 amino acids. The CDR3 sequence is CASSLRTSATDTQYF. The CDR3 DNA reads TGTGCCAGCAGCCTTAGGACTAGCGCCACAGATACGCAGTATTTT. Full variable domain (outside the CDR3, taken from reference TRBV9 and TRBJ2-3): DSGVTQTPKHLITATGQRVTLRCSPRSGDLSVYWYQQSLDQGLQFLIQYYNGEERAKGNILERFSAQQFPDLHSELNLSSLELGDSALYFCASSLRTSATDTQYFGPGTRLTVL.

This rearrangement joins TRBV9 to TRBJ2-7; D call uncertain. CDR1 is SGDLS and CDR2 is YYNGEE in the germline V gene. The CDR3 has 15 amino acids. V lost 0 bases to trimming and J lost 2 bases, with 12 bases between them. The CDR3 nucleotides are TGTGCCAGCAGCGTAGGTGCCGCGAGCCCCTACGAGCAGTACTTC. Its translation is CASSVGAASPYEQYF.

The V call is TRBV11-2, the J call TRBJ2-3; the D is unclear. Germline CDR1 is SGHAT and CDR2 is FQNNGV. The CDR3 length is 12 residues. Trimming shortened V by 5 bases and J by 7 bases, and 10 bases separated the two germline ends. The CDR3 protein is CASSLTPYTQYF. Written as DNA, the CDR3 is TGTGCCAGCAGCCTAACCCCATATACGCAGTATTTT.